This T cell receptor (beta chain) was captured by sequencing in a study of tumor-infiltrating lymphocytes in primary liver carcinoma. Germline DNA was also extracted, and blood RNA was taken from unsorted whole blood. This CDR3 region has 14 residues. Germline CDR1 is SQVTM and CDR2 is ANQGSEA. With around 450 ng total RNA as template and a constant-region primer, TCR beta cDNA was made. Three nested multiplex PCR rounds, a slightly modified ARM-PCR, produced the libraries for TCR beta. For approximately 11 cycles apiece, the opening two PCR rounds ran with TRBV1-TRBV30 forward primers and a C-beta reverse primer. TCRdb ran MiXCR on the multiplex PCR reads and lists one entry per CDR3 protein. The profile shows around 330,000 distinct CDR3 sequences, 50% to 60% of them singletons. Turning to this clonotype: An end of the junction does not agree with germline; a read error may underlie this.

V gene TRBV29-1 combines with J gene TRBJ1-2; tentative D call: TRBD1 (5 bases). The sample taken for sequencing was peripheral blood. The sequence was collected from a woman aged 25-40 years with primary liver carcinoma and hepatitis B virus infection. The CDR3: CSVVRTLNLGGYTF. DNA for the CDR3: TGCAGTGTTGTTAGGACACTGAACTTGGGTGGCTACACTTTC.